There are a few counts of the clone carrying this T cell receptor (beta chain). This specimen comes from a study of T cells in Graves' hyperthyroidism and ophthalmopathy. V was trimmed by 4 bases and J by 3 bases, leaving 2 bases between them. Looked up from germline, CDR1 is KGHDR and CDR2 is SFDVKD. The CDR3 loop spans 11 amino acids. Amplification of TCR beta CDR3 regions was performed using RNA transcripts as template. The HTBI primer set drove a first-round RT-PCR of the TCR CDR3. TCRdb recomputed calls from the multiplex PCR reads with MiXCR, one row per CDR3 protein. This table has a few hundred thousand distinct CDR3 sequences, about 20% appearing once. Uncontrolled infection, other autoimmune disease, pregnancy or lactation disqualified patients from enrolment. Fresh peripheral blood, 10 ml, was the source of the PBMCs.

The sample was blood. The clonotype comes from a woman between 65 and 79 years old with Graves' ophthalmopathy. The rearrangement links TRBV24-1 to TRBJ2-5; D gene unclear. CDR3 nucleotides: TGTGCCACCAGTGACAAAGAGACCCAGTACTTC. Translated: CATSDKETQYF.